These T cell receptor beta chains were read from a single sample in a study of CD8+ T cells in alopecia areata. Only in-frame clones appear in the TCRdb table, and some are missing; sequencing was by immunoSEQ multiplex PCR. The sample consists of about 190,000 clones, 60% of them appearing once. The starting material was CD4+ T cells sorted from blood, obtained at week 24, from a patient treated with tofacitinib. The receptors originated from a human donor with alopecia areata. The CDR3 runs from the conserved cysteine through the conserved F or W. A D gene is named only where the DNA matches it firmly. Size values are once, few and many counts, or a class for expanded clones, and some rows have none.

v_gene	abundance	d_gene	j_gene	CDR3nt	CDR3aa
TRBV4-3	.	.	TRBJ2-3	TGCGCCAGCAGCCAAGCGGACTGGGGAGATACGCAGTATTTT	CASSQADWGDTQYF
TRBV14	.	.	TRBJ1-1	TGTGCCAGCAGCCAAGGAGGTTTGGGGTACGCTTTCTTT	CASSQGGLGYAFF
TRBV30	.	.	TRBJ1-2	TGTGCCTGGAGTGCCCCAACTCAGGGGAACTATGGCTACACCTTC	CAWSAPTQGNYGYTF
TRBV25-1	.	.	TRBJ1-2	TGTGCCAGCAGTGAATTGGGTGGCTACACCTTC	CASSELGGYTF
TRBV29-1	.	TRBD1	TRBJ2-7	TGCAGCGTTGAAGGACAGGGGGTGTCCTCCTACGAGCAGTACTTC	CSVEGQGVSSYEQYF
TRBV15	.	.	TRBJ1-6	TGTGCCACCAGCAGACGAACCGGGACCGGGAATTCACCCCTCCACTTT	CATSRRTGTGNSPLHF
TRBV30	.	.	TRBJ1-2	TGTGCCTGGAGTGTGGCGTCAGGGAGGGCCCATGGCTACACCTTC	CAWSVASGRAHGYTF
TRBV12-5	.	.	TRBJ2-2	TGTGCTAGTGCCGAGGGCCCCACCGGGGAGCTGTTTTTT	CASAEGPTGELFF
TRBV7-8	.	TRBD1	TRBJ2-7	TGTGCCAGCAGCTTAGCGGACAGGGCTGTAGGCGAGCAGTACTTC	CASSLADRAVGEQYF
TRBV27	few	TRBD1	TRBJ1-1	TGTGCCAGCAGCCTCAGGGGGCCGGGTGAAGCTTTCTTT	CASSLRGPGEAFF
TRBV5-1	.	.	TRBJ2-7	TGCGCCAGCAGCTTGGGGATCGGGGAGCAGTACTTC	CASSLGIGEQYF
TRBV19	.	TRBD1	TRBJ1-1	TGTGCCAGTAGTACATCGACAGGGGGATACGATGAAGCTTTCTTT	CASSTSTGGYDEAFF
TRBV5-1	.	TRBD2	TRBJ2-1	TGCGCCAGCAAAGTTAGCGGGGGGTCCTCCTACAATGAGCAGTTCTTC	CASKVSGGSSYNEQFF
TRBV11-2	.	.	TRBJ2-7	TGTGCCAGCAGCTTTAGCGGAAACACCTACGAGCAGTACTTC	CASSFSGNTYEQYF
TRBV9	few	.	TRBJ2-5	TGTGCCAGCAGCGTAGAACAGCGAACAGAGACCCAGTACTTC	CASSVEQRTETQYF
TRBV18	few	TRBD2	TRBJ2-7	TGTGCCAGCTCACAGACTAGCGCGGGGGAGCAGTACTTC	CASSQTSAGEQYF
TRBV2	once	.	TRBJ1-1	TGTGCCAGCAGTGAAGGGGGTCAGTATGGCACTGAAGCTTTCTTT	CASSEGGQYGTEAFF
TRBV5-1	.	TRBD2	TRBJ2-2	TGCGCCAGCAGCCCCCAACTAGCGATGAACACCGGGGAGCTGTTTTTT	CASSPQLAMNTGELFF
TRBV11-2	.	TRBD2	TRBJ2-5	TGTGCCAGCAGCCCCGGGACTAGCGGGGGGGTCCAAGAGACCCAGTACTTC	CASSPGTSGGVQETQYF
TRBV4-3	.	.	TRBJ2-4	TGCGCCAGCAGCCAAGATCTTGGGGTTTCCAAAAACATTCAGTACTTC	CASSQDLGVSKNIQYF
TRBV27	.	.	TRBJ1-2	TGTGCCAGCAGTTTATCGACCCTGGCCCCCTATGGCTACACCTTC	CASSLSTLAPYGYTF
TRBV15	.	TRBD1	TRBJ1-1	TGTGCCACCAGCAGACAGGGGGTTTTCAGGGAAGCTTTCTTT	CATSRQGVFREAFF
TRBV19	.	TRBD1	TRBJ1-1	TGTGCCCGACCCCACAGGGGGTGGCGAACTGAAGCTTTCTTT	CARPHRGWRTEAFF
TRBV29-1	.	.	TRBJ1-2	TGCAGCGCGACAGAATCTAACTATGGCTACACCTTC	CSATESNYGYTF
TRBV30	.	.	TRBJ1-2	TGTGCCTGGAGGCCCCGGGACCCCTTTTATGGCTACACCTTC	CAWRPRDPFYGYTF
TRBV30	.	.	TRBJ1-6	TGTGCCTGGATGGGACATTATAATTCACCCCTCCACTTT	CAWMGHYNSPLHF
TRBV30	once	TRBD1	TRBJ1-2	TGTGCCTGGAGTGTAGAGGGGGCGAGGACCTTC	CAWSVEGARTF
TRBV30	.	.	TRBJ2-5	TGTGCCTGGAAAGGTTCAATTGAGACCCAGTACTTC	CAWKGSIETQYF
TRBV25-1	.	.	TRBJ2-3	TGTGCCAGCAGTGAATATGGGGAGAAGACGCAGTATTTT	CASSEYGEKTQYF
TRBV30	.	.	TRBJ1-1	TGTGCCTGGAGCAGGGCAGGATATACTGAAGCTTTCTTT	CAWSRAGYTEAFF
TRBV25-1	.	.	TRBJ2-5	TGTGCCAGCAGCCCAGGACAGTTTGGACAAGAGACCCAGTACTTC	CASSPGQFGQETQYF
TRBV7-8	few	TRBD1	TRBJ2-7	TGTGCCAGCAGCCGGTCCCAGGGGGAAGGGACCGAGCAGTACTTC	CASSRSQGEGTEQYF
TRBV29-1	.	TRBD1	TRBJ1-1	TGCAGCGTTGAATGGGCAGGGGGCCAGAACACTGAAGCTTTCTTT	CSVEWAGGQNTEAFF
TRBV9	many	TRBD1	TRBJ1-6	TGTGCCAGCAGCGTGACAGGGACAAATTCACCCCTCCACTTT	CASSVTGTNSPLHF
TRBV7-2	.	.	TRBJ1-1	TGTGCCAGCAGCTTAGTGAGGGGTACTGAAGCTTTCTTT	CASSLVRGTEAFF
TRBV2	.	.	TRBJ2-1	TGTGCCAGCACCGGCACAGGGAAATTTTACAATGAGCAGTTCTTC	CASTGTGKFYNEQFF
TRBV14	few	.	TRBJ2-7	TGTGCCAGCAGCGACTTGAGCGCCCCCTCCTACGAGCAGTACTTC	CASSDLSAPSYEQYF
TRBV6-5	few	TRBD1	TRBJ1-6	TGTGCCAGCAGTCGGGACAGCAATTCACCCCTCCACTTT	CASSRDSNSPLHF
TRBV30	.	.	TRBJ1-1	TGTGCCTGGAGTGCCAGTTTTGCTGAAGCTTTCTTT	CAWSASFAEAFF
TRBV29-1	.	.	TRBJ2-1	TGCAGCGTTGAAGGACCCAATTGGAGTGAGCAGTTCTTC	CSVEGPNWSEQFF
TRBV9	many	.	TRBJ2-3	TGTGCCAGCAGCGCTTCGGGACTTGATACGCAGTATTTT	CASSASGLDTQYF
TRBV7-2	few	.	TRBJ2-6	TGTGCCAGCAGCTTCTTCTCGGCCTCTGGGGCCAACGTCCTGACTTTC	CASSFFSASGANVLTF
TRBV29-1	few	TRBD1	TRBJ1-2	TGCAGCGTCCCGACAGGGAATTGGGGCTACACCTTC	CSVPTGNWGYTF
TRBV29-1	.	TRBD2	TRBJ2-3	TGCAGCGTTGACTCTTGGACTAGCGGGGGGACGGATACGCAGTATTTT	CSVDSWTSGGTDTQYF
TRBV7-2	few	.	TRBJ2-3	TGTGCCAGCAGCTTAGGGGCGGGGGCTACCACAGATACGCAGTATTTT	CASSLGAGATTDTQYF
TRBV29-1	.	.	TRBJ2-2	TGCAGCGCTCTCAGAAACTCCGGGGAGCTGTTTTTT	CSALRNSGELFF
TRBV30	once	TRBD1	TRBJ1-5	TGTGCCTGTGGGACAGGCCGCAATCAGCCCCAGCATTTT	CACGTGRNQPQHF
TRBV9	.	.	TRBJ1-1	TGTGCCAGCAGCGTAGTGGGGGGGAGGCTACAGGGGAACACTGAAGCTTTCTTT	CASSVVGGRLQGNTEAFF
TRBV2	.	.	TRBJ2-3	TGTGCCAGCAGTGAAGCGCTTCGGGCAGATACGCAGTATTTT	CASSEALRADTQYF
TRBV5-4	.	.	TRBJ1-1	TGTGCCACCGGGGGCACTGAAGCTTTCTTT	CATGGTEAFF
TRBV19	.	.	TRBJ1-2	TGTGCCAGTAGCCCCCTGGGGGAGGCCGACTATGGCTACACCTTC	CASSPLGEADYGYTF